These 20 T cell receptor beta chains were all obtained from the same sample, sequenced in a study of response to subunit inactivated influenza vaccine (dated by TCRdb to 2016 to 2019). Libraries were prepared through RT-PCR. TCRdb shows the sequencer as Illumina HiSeq 2500. Through fastp at Q25 and MiXCR, TCRdb rebuilt clones from the public reads, retaining in-frame beta chains. Each entry is one CDR3 protein sequence, shown with its most common DNA and genes. This sample comprises around 540,000 distinct CDR3 sequences, about an eighth of them detected only once. The top ten clones comprise 10% to 13% of the sample. The sequencing used PBMCs from blood, collected on the day of vaccination. These receptor sequences come from a man aged 50-60 years who received an inactivated influenza vaccine. Donor details come from another sample of the same person, matched by shared clones.

The chain uses TRBV6-6 and TRBJ2-1; no clear D gene. The V end was cut by 2 bases, the J end by 7 bases, with 9 bases between. There are 13 residues in the CDR3. Germline-derived CDR1 and CDR2 are MNHNY and SVGAGI (reference sequence). The CDR3 region is CASSYEYRNEQFF. CDR3 nucleotides: TGTGCCAGCAGTTACGAATATCGTAATGAGCAGTTCTTC.

The rearrangement uses TRBV29-1 and TRBJ2-1; TRBD2 matches at 7 bases. CDR3 length: 15 amino acids. V lost 6 bases, J lost 8 bases, and 16 bases stayed unmatched. From germline, CDR1 is SQVTM and CDR2 ANQGSEA. CDR3 DNA sequence: TGCAGCGTCGCGGTAGAGGCGGGAGTCACCGATGAGCAGTTCTTC. It translates to CSVAVEAGVTDEQFF.

This clonotype was picked up a small number of times. The chain combines TRBV4-1 with TRBJ2-7; D unresolved. The germline V gene encodes CDR1 MGHRA and CDR2 YSYEKL. V lost 0 bases, J lost 3 bases, and 12 bases lay in between. The CDR3 runs 15 residues. This CDR3 reads CASSQEHGEYYEQYF. DNA for the CDR3: TGCGCCAGCAGCCAAGAACACGGAGAATACTACGAGCAGTACTTC.

This clonotype was seen a few times. The chain couples TRBV9 to TRBJ2-1; TRBD1 agrees at 7 bases. The CDR3 is made up of 15 amino acids. Germline assignment: CDR1 SGDLS and CDR2 YYNGEE. The J segment lost 2 bases and the V segment lost 4 bases, leaving 6 bases of the junction unmatched. The CDR3 region is CASSQQGQPYNEQFF. CDR3 in DNA: TGTGCCAGCAGCCAGCAGGGACAGCCCTACAATGAGCAGTTCTTC.

This clonotype was seen only a few times. The V call is TRBV20-1, the J call TRBJ2-2, with 7 bases aligning to TRBD1. CDR3 length equals 14 residues. CDR1 and CDR2 from the germline V gene are DFQATT and SNEGSKA (reference sequence). Trimming took 6 bases from V and 2 from J; bases not matched to a gene: 6. For the CDR3, the DNA is TGCAGTGCAGGTCACAGGGGCAACACCGGGGAGCTGTTTTTT. Translated, it gives CSAGHRGNTGELFF.

This clonotype was detected only a few times. The chain combines TRBV18 with TRBJ2-1, with 8 bases lining up with TRBD1. CDR1 and CDR2 (germline): KGHSH, LQKENI. The CDR3 is 15 amino acids. J lost 4 bases, V lost 6 bases, and 8 bases had no gene match. CDR3 coding DNA: TGTGCCAGCTCTCCCGGACAGGGAGAATACAATGAGCAGTTCTTC. Amino acids: CASSPGQGEYNEQFF. Supplemented by reference TRBV18 and TRBJ2-1, the full variable domain reads NAGVMQNPRHLVRRRGQEARLRCSPMKGHSHVYWYRQLPEEGLKFMVYLQKENIIDESGMPKERFSAEFPKEGPSILRIQQVVRGDSAAYFCASSPGQGEYNEQFFGPGTRLTVL.

The sample holds many counts of this clonotype. Here the CDR3 reads CASSLYRVGYGYTF. For the CDR3, the DNA is TGTGCCAGCAGCTTGTACAGGGTCGGCTATGGCTACACCTTC. The V call is TRBV11-2, the J call TRBJ1-2, with a possible D match to TRBD1 (6 bases). With 3 bases removed from V and 4 bases from J, the gap between germline ends came to 12 bases. This CDR3 is built from 14 residues. In germline, CDR1 is SGHAT, CDR2 FQNNGV.

This clonotype was seen only a few times. In nucleotides, the CDR3 is TGCGCCAGCAGCTTGGCGGGCAGGCCGAACACCGGGGAGCTGTTTTTT. Translation: CASSLAGRPNTGELFF. V and J are TRBV5-1 and TRBJ2-2; D gene unclear. From germline, CDR1 is SGHRS and CDR2 YFSETQ. The CDR3 loop spans 16 amino acids. Trimming removed 0 bases from V and 0 bases from J, with 9 bases in between.

This clonotype was observed a few times. The V call is TRBV4-2, the J call TRBJ2-5; 7 positions match TRBD2. Germline values: CDR1 LGHNA, CDR2 YNFKEQ. This CDR3 has 15 residues. V lost 7 bases to trimming and J lost 5 bases; unmatched junction nucleotides: 13. This CDR3 reads CASNHTRRENETQYF. DNA of the CDR3: TGTGCCAGCAACCACACTAGGCGGGAGAACGAGACCCAGTACTTC.

Ten or more counts support this clonotype. The V gene is TRBV11-2, the J gene TRBJ2-2, with D perhaps matching TRBD2 (6 bases). Trimming stripped 2 bases from V and 8 bases from J, with 12 bases between. The length of the CDR3 is 14 residues. Germline assignment: CDR1 SGHAT and CDR2 FQNNGV. The CDR3 is CASSLRGFRGELFF. The CDR3 bases are TGTGCCAGCAGCTTACGGGGGTTTCGGGGGGAGCTGTTTTTT.

V is TRBV7-2 and J is TRBJ2-1; D gene ambiguous. V was shortened by 2 bases and J by 10 bases, with 21 bases between the two germline ends. The CDR3 length is 16 residues. Germline CDR1 and CDR2: SGHTA and FQGNSA. CDR3 DNA sequence: TGTGCCAGCAGCTTAAGTGGGGTTACTGCCACGCAAGAGCAGTTCTTC. Amino acids: CASSLSGVTATQEQFF.

A few counts support this clonotype. This chain connects TRBV29-1 to TRBJ2-1; 8 bases agree with TRBD1. This CDR3 comprises 14 residues. V trimming: 8 bases; J trimming: 8 bases; junction bases outside the gene matches: 14. Looked up from germline, CDR1 is SQVTM and CDR2 is ANQGSEA. DNA for the CDR3: TGCAGCTCCTCCGGGACAGGTATTATACATGAGCAGTTCTTC. Protein sequence: CSSSGTGIIHEQFF.

This rearrangement joins TRBV5-1 to TRBJ2-5; D is ambiguous. The CDR3 totals 14 residues. V lost 0 bases and J lost 5, with 11 bases in between. Germline loops: CDR1 SGHRS, CDR2 YFSETQ. The CDR3 loop reads CASSLGPSHETQYF. CDR3 nucleotides: TGCGCCAGCAGCTTGGGTCCTAGTCATGAGACCCAGTACTTC.

This clonotype was counted between two and nine times. V usage is TRBV5-1 and J usage is TRBJ2-5; no firm D call. V lost 1 base to trimming and J lost 2 bases, with 12 bases between them. Germline V gene lookup returns CDR1 SGHRS and CDR2 YFSETQ. The CDR3 sequence is 15 residues long. The CDR3 is CASSLSMGPQETQYF. CDR3 in DNA: TGCGCCAGCAGCTTGTCTATGGGCCCGCAAGAGACCCAGTACTTC.

The chain employs TRBV5-1 and TRBJ2-3; D uncertain. Germline loops: CDR1 SGHRS, CDR2 YFSETQ. The V and J ends lost 0 bases and 2 bases respectively, with 10 bases between them. The CDR3 is 15 amino acids. CDR3 sequence: CASSLAFGSTDTQYF. The CDR3 DNA reads TGCGCCAGCAGCTTGGCTTTCGGGTCCACAGATACGCAGTATTTT.

V usage is TRBV18 and J usage is TRBJ2-4; tentatively, D is TRBD2 (6 bases). The CDR3 is 14 amino acids. Between the trimmed V and J ends, which lost 3 bases and 3 bases, there was a span of 9 bases. From germline, CDR1 is KGHSH and CDR2 LQKENI. The CDR3, as DNA: TGTGCCAGCTCACCTTCGGAGGGCAAAAACATTCAGTACTTC. Amino acid sequence: CASSPSEGKNIQYF.

This clonotype was recorded a few times. The chain couples TRBV20-1 to TRBJ1-1; 10 bases match TRBD1. The CDR3 consists of 14 residues. J lost 6 bases, V lost 6 bases, and 10 bases had no gene match. CDR1 and CDR2 (germline): DFQATT, SNEGSKA (reference sequence). The CDR3 coding sequence is TGCAGTGCGCGACAGGGGGCTAGGTTTTCTGAAGCTTTCTTT. Protein sequence: CSARQGARFSEAFF.

This clonotype has more than one count but fewer than ten. The V call is TRBV30, the J call TRBJ2-7, with TRBD2 as a possible D gene (6 bases). Germline V gene sequence: CDR1 GTSNPN, CDR2 SVGIG (reference sequence). This CDR3 has 12 residues. V gave up 3 bases and J gave up 3 bases, with 9 bases separating them. CDR3 protein: CAWSLSGYEQYF. In DNA, the CDR3 is TGTGCCTGGAGCCTTAGCGGCTACGAGCAGTACTTC.

V and J are TRBV6-5 and TRBJ1-3; a weak D match, TRBD1 (6 bases). Trimming took 0 bases from V and 4 from J, leaving 16 bases between them. The CDR3 covers 17 residues. Germline lookup yields CDR1 MNHEY and CDR2 SVGAGI. The CDR3 region has the DNA TGTGCCAGCAGTTACTCGACGCTGAGGGGGGACGGAAACACCATATATTTT. Protein sequence: CASSYSTLRGDGNTIYF.

This clonotype was counted a few times. The chain is built from TRBV6-2 or TRBV6-3 and TRBJ2-5; D is undetermined. CDR3 length: 13 amino acids. The V end was cut by 0 bases, the J end by 5 bases, with 7 bases between. The germline V gene encodes CDR1 MNHEY and CDR2 SVGEGT. The CDR3 DNA reads as TGTGCCAGCAGTTACTCGGCCCGGGAGACCCAGTACTTC. As protein: CASSYSARETQYF.